The entry below gives a single TCR beta chain sequence along with its context. Antigen specificity is unknown. Vbeta (60) and Jbeta (13) primers were used in the PCR. Assay used: immunoSEQ multiplex PCR; TCRdb lists only in-frame clones, some missing. In the table there are more than 95,000 clones, approximately 80% of which are singletons. This CDR3 has 18 amino acids. Trimming took off 4 bases at V and 7 bases at J, with 26 bases between the two ends. Germline V lookup: CDR1 MNHNS, CDR2 SASEGT. This sample was taken from a study of cytomegalovirus exposure and HLA in healthy donors. Findings and limits, study-wide: Approximately 160 TCR beta chains were listed as cytomegalovirus-associated. The majority of TCR sequences were rare, yet some public TCRs appeared in many donors.

The chain uses TRBV6-1 and TRBJ1-5; possibly TRBD1 for D (6 bases). The clonotype comes from a man aged 30 to 45 in good health and CMV-seronegative. The sample taken for sequencing was PBMCs. The CDR3 nucleotides are TGTGCCAGCAGTGCCCCCGTTGCTGGACAGTCCAGGGGACAGCCCCAGCATTTT. Translating gives CASSAPVAGQSRGQPQHF.